What follows are 2 T cell receptor beta chains derived from one specimen sequenced in a study of T cells in Graves' hyperthyroidism and ophthalmopathy. TCR beta CDR3 region amplification was performed from RNA transcripts. HTBI primers drove first-round RT-PCR of the TCR CDR3. TCRdb re-called the multiplex PCR reads with MiXCR, one entry per CDR3 protein. This repertoire shows about 260,000 distinct CDR3 sequences, 20% to 25% found once; its top ten account for about 60%. Sequencing was done on a sample of blood. Every receptor here comes from a man aged 25-40 years with Graves' ophthalmopathy.

The chain joins TRBV12-3 or TRBV12-4 to TRBJ2-3; maybe TRBD2 (6 bases). V lost 3 bases and J lost 3, with 13 bases in between. The CDR3 contains 15 residues. Here the CDR3 DNA reads TGTGCCAGCAGTTTTAGATCGGGGAGGACAGATACGCAGTATTTT. Protein product: CASSFRSGRTDTQYF.

The V gene is TRBV18, the J gene TRBJ2-1; D is uncertain. V was pared by 0 bases and J by 0 bases, with 12 bases between. CDR1 is KGHSH, CDR2 LQKENI, per germline. The CDR3 runs to 17 residues. The CDR3 DNA reads TGTGCCAGCTCACCACCGATCAGTTTGAGCTCCTACAATGAGCAGTTCTTC. Translating gives CASSPPISLSSYNEQFF.